This TCR beta chain is drawn from a study of identical twins. Study observations and caveats: Where beta out-of-frame sequences were concerned, excess twin sharing was weaker. Out-of-frame alpha sequences that twins shared showed excess low generation probability. Zero-insertion analyses might be partly confounded by invariant T cells like MAIT and iNKT.

At least ten counts were recorded for this clonotype. Antigen: not known. Healthy Caucasians made up all donors. Using its own MiXCR run on the 5' RACE reads, TCRdb lists one record per CDR3 protein. The sample includes 700,000 or so distinct CDR3 sequences, roughly 8% of them seen just once. These data also featured in a second study, about yellow fever vaccine responses in identical twins.

The receptor comes from a woman under 30 in good health. Sequencing was done on a sample of PBMCs.

The CDR3 reads CSVEDGGNYEQYF. For the CDR3, the DNA is TGCAGCGTTGAAGATGGAGGGAACTACGAGCAGTACTTC. This chain connects TRBV29-1 to TRBJ2-7; weak D call: TRBD2 (6 bases). Germline V gene sequence: CDR1 SQVTM, CDR2 ANQGSEA. V was cut by 0 bases and J by 3 bases, with 9 bases left in between. This CDR3 region has 13 residues.